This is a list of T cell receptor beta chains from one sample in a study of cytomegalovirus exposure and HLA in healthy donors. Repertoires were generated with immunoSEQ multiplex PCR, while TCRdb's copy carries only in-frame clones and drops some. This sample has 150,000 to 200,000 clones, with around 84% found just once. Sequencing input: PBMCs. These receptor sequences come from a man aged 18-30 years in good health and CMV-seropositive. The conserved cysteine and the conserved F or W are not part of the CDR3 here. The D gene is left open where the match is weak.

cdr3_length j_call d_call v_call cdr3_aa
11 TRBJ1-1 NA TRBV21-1 ASSTKDSTEAF
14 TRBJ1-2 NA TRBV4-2 ASSQAPGEAGYGYT
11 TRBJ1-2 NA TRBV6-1 ASSDPYSSGYT
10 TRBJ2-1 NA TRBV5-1 ASSFQGNEQF
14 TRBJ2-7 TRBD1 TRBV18 ASSPILTGTTYEQY
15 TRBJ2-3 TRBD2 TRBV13 ASSSTLGGSSTDTQY
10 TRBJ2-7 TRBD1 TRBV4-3 ASSRGQGEQY
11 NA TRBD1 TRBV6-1 ASNPDRSYEQY
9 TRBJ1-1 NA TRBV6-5 ASRRGFEAF
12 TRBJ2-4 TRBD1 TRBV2 ASSVGQDKNSQY
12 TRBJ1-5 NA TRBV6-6 ASTQIQGLRPQH
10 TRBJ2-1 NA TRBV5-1 ASSLVDNEQF
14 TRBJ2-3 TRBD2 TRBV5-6 ASSLLADDRTDTQY
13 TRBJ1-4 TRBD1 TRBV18 ASSPPGTGNEKLF
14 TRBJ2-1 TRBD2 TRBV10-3 AISSPTGGANNEQF
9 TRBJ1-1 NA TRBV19 ATQQGVLAF
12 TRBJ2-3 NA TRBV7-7 ASSLSPSTDTQY
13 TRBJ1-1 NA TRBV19 ASSPWTAGSTEAF
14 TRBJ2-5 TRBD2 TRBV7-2 ASSRTRASGEETQY
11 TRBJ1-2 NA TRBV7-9 ASSQQGYYGYT
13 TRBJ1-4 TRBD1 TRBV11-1 ASSLQGASNEKLF
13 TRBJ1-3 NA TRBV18 ASRDSSSSGNTIY
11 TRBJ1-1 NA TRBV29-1 SVERPGSAEAF
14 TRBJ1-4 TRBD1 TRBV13 ASSLTGETTNEKLF
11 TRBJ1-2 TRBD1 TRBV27 ASSLSTGAGYT
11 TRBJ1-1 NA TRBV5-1 ASSLNYGTEAF
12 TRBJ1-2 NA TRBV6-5 ASSTRTGSYGYT
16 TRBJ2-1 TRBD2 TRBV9 ASSSPAPTGGGYNEQF
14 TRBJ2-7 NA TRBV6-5 ASSYSRGTGTYEQY
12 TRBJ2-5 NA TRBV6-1 ASREARGRETQY
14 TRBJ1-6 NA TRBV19 ASKNLESSYNSPLH